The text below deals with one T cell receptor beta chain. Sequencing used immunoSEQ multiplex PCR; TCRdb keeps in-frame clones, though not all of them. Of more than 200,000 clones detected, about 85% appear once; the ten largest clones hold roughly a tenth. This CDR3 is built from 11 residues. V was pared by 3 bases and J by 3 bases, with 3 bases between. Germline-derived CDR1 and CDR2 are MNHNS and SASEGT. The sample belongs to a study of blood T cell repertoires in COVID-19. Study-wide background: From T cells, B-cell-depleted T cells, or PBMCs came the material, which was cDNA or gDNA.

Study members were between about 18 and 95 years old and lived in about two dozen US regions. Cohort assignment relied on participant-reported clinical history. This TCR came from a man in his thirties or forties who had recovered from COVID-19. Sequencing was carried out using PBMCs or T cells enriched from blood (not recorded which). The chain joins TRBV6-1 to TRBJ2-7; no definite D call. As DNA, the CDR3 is TGTGCCAGCAGTGATAACTACGAGCAGTACTTC. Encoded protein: CASSDNYEQYF.